A single sample is the source of the 24 T cell receptor beta chains below, sequenced in a study of neurological immune-mediated disorders. TCRdb re-derived calls from the 5' RACE reads in MiXCR, one entry per CDR3 protein. The sample records 19,000 or so distinct CDR3 sequences, 14% being singletons. The source material was CD4+ T cells from blood. These TCRs come from a woman aged 60 to 75 with HTLV-1-associated myelopathy (HAM/TSP).

This clonotype was counted at least ten times. The chain has TRBV12-5 and TRBJ1-4, with 9 bases fitting TRBD1. CDR3 length equals 15 residues. J lost 10 bases, V lost 4 bases, and 10 bases had no gene match. Per the germline V gene, CDR1 is LGHNT and CDR2 is FRNRAP. The CDR3 DNA follows: TGTGCTAGTGGTTCGACCGGGACAGGGAAGGGAAAACTGTTTTTT. The encoded protein is CASGSTGTGKGKLFF.

This clonotype was seen only a few times. The genes are TRBV19 and TRBJ1-3, with no clear D. The V end lost 3 bases, the J end lost 5 bases, and 5 bases lay between the germline ends. CDR1 is LNHDA and CDR2 is SQIVND in the germline V gene (reference sequence). The CDR3 is made up of 12 amino acids. The CDR3 coding sequence is TGTGCCAGTAGTATTTCGAGAAACACCATATATTTT. It codes for CASSISRNTIYF.

This clonotype came up many times. The chain is built from TRBV4-1 and TRBJ1-1; D ambiguous. The CDR3 is 15 amino acids. Trimming removed 3 bases from V and 0 bases from J, with 11 bases in between. Germline CDR1 and CDR2: MGHRA and YSYEKL. CDR3 sequence (DNA): TGCGCCAGCAGCCAGCCAGTTCCTGTGAACACTGAAGCTTTCTTT. Translated, it gives CASSQPVPVNTEAFF.

Here the CDR3 reads CSAPLAGKETRYF. The CDR3 region has the DNA TGCAGTGCTCCCCTAGCGGGGAAAGAGACCAGGTACTTC. The genes are TRBV20-1 and TRBJ2-5; 9 bases are shared with TRBD2. Per germline, CDR1 DFQATT and CDR2 SNEGSKA (reference sequence). J gave up 13 bases and V 5 bases, and 14 bases lay outside the gene matches. CDR3 length: 13 amino acids.

This clonotype was counted ten times or more. The chain joins TRBV3-1 to TRBJ2-1; weak D call: TRBD1 (5 bases). This CDR3 region has 13 residues. Trimming pared 5 bases from V and 6 bases from J, leaving 11 bases between. CDR1 is LGHDT, CDR2 YNNKEL, per germline (reference sequence). CDR3 protein: CASSLFTGNEQFF. CDR3 DNA: TGTGCCAGCAGCTTATTTACAGGCAATGAGCAGTTCTTC.

This clonotype was observed at least ten times. V usage is TRBV29-1 and J usage is TRBJ1-1, with TRBD1 as a possible D gene (6 bases). The CDR3 is 13 residues long. CDR1 and CDR2 (germline): SQVTM, ANQGSEA. V gave up 6 bases and J gave up 5 bases, with 16 bases separating them. The CDR3: CSVLGGGRTEAFF. Written as DNA, the CDR3 is TGCAGCGTACTCGGGGGGGGCAGGACTGAAGCTTTCTTT.

This clonotype was detected many times. The chain couples TRBV6-2 or TRBV6-3 to TRBJ1-3; D remains ambiguous. The CDR3 has 13 residues. Looked up from germline, CDR1 is MNHEY and CDR2 is SVGEGT. The V gene lost 5 bases and the J gene lost 0 bases, with 5 bases spanning the gap. As DNA, the CDR3 is TGTGCCAGCAGTGAAACCTCTGGAAACACCATATATTTT. It codes for CASSETSGNTIYF.

A word on this clonotype: The DNA is omitted, as the CDR3 cannot be located on it reliably, and the CDR3 follows TCRdb's listing. The chain couples TRBV7-2 to TRBJ1-5; the tabulated D call, TRBD1, remains unverified against the DNA. Germline V lookup: CDR1 SGHTA, CDR2 FQGNSA. The CDR3 totals 20 residues, both ends included. The CDR3 spells CASSFYICSARQGAGQPQHF.

This clonotype was recorded at least ten times. This rearrangement joins TRBV15 to TRBJ1-5; a weak D match, TRBD1 (5 bases). The CDR3 has 15 residues. Germline V gene lookup returns CDR1 LNHNV and CDR2 YYDKDF (reference sequence). The V end lost 5 bases, the J end lost 7 bases, and 18 bases lay between the germline ends. CDR3 nucleotides: TGTGCCACCAGCCCCGTAGGGACCGAGGGGCAGCCCCAGCATTTT. It encodes CATSPVGTEGQPQHF.

The table lists this clonotype with many counts. This rearrangement joins TRBV12-3 or TRBV12-4 to TRBJ1-2; the D gene is possibly TRBD1 (5 bases). With 3 bases removed from V and 4 bases from J, the gap between germline ends came to 18 bases. The CDR3 is 16 amino acids. This CDR3 is CASSFSWQGNLYGYTF. DNA of the CDR3: TGTGCCAGCAGTTTTAGTTGGCAGGGCAACCTCTATGGCTACACCTTC.

This clonotype was detected ten times or more. The chain links TRBV5-6 to TRBJ1-5; 8 positions match TRBD1. Unmatched junction bases numbered 5, after V lost 4 bases and J lost 5 bases. Germline V lookup: CDR1 SGHDT, CDR2 YYEEEE. The CDR3 has 14 amino acids. Here the CDR3 reads CASSHRDRHQPQHF. CDR3 nucleotides: TGTGCCAGCAGCCACCGGGACAGGCATCAGCCCCAGCATTTT.

This clonotype is categorized as medium-sized (0.01 to 0.1%). J is TRBJ2-7 and V is TRBV20-1; 14 bases are a match to TRBD2. The CDR3 spans 14 residues. The J segment lost 4 bases and the V segment lost 5 bases, leaving 4 bases of the junction unmatched. Germline V CDR1 and CDR2: DFQATT, SNEGSKA (reference sequence). This CDR3 reads CSALRLAGGYEQYF. The CDR3 bases are TGCAGTGCTCTTCGACTAGCGGGAGGGTACGAGCAGTACTTC.

This clonotype was seen at least ten times. The chain employs TRBV14 and TRBJ2-7; D might be TRBD1 (5 bases). The V and J ends lost 6 bases and 2 bases respectively, with 14 bases between them. The CDR3 consists of 14 residues. The germline V gene encodes CDR1 SGHDN and CDR2 FVKESK. The CDR3 region has the DNA TGTGCCAGCAGGGCGTCGCAGGGCGCCTACGAGCAGTACTTC. Residues: CASRASQGAYEQYF.

In its sample, this clonotype was seen many times. J is TRBJ2-1 and V is TRBV7-9, with 12 bases identical to TRBD2. CDR3 size: 14 residues. The germline V gene has CDR1 SEHNR and CDR2 FQNEAQ (reference sequence). After removal of 6 bases from V and 8 bases from J, the junction contained 5 bases not matched to a gene. The CDR3 is CASRPGLAGHEQFF. The DNA for the CDR3 is TGTGCCAGCAGACCGGGACTAGCGGGCCATGAGCAGTTCTTC.

There are a few counts of this clonotype. The J gene is TRBJ2-1, the V gene TRBV19, with 9 nucleotides matching TRBD2. Germline V lookup: CDR1 LNHDA, CDR2 SQIVND (reference sequence). With 5 bases clipped from V and 5 bases from J, the junction kept 13 bases outside the gene matches. This CDR3 is built from 17 residues. This CDR3 is CASSANSGGRANNEQFF. The CDR3 DNA sequence: TGTGCCAGTAGTGCAAACTCGGGCGGGAGGGCCAACAATGAGCAGTTCTTC.

The chain combines TRBV7-9 with TRBJ1-1, with a possible D match to TRBD1 (5 bases). The CDR3 contains 13 residues. Between the trimmed V and J ends, which lost 6 bases and 1 base, there was a span of 9 bases. Germline V lookup: CDR1 SEHNR, CDR2 FQNEAQ (reference sequence). CDR3 sequence (DNA): TGTGCCAGCAGGCCGAGGGGGAACACTGAAGCTTTCTTT. Translated: CASRPRGNTEAFF.

In its sample, this clonotype was seen many times. V is TRBV20-1 and J is TRBJ2-2, with TRBD2 identical over 7 bases. This CDR3 has 16 amino acids. V shed 7 bases, J shed 4 bases, and the junction held 15 bases outside the gene matches. CDR1 is DFQATT, CDR2 SNEGSKA, per germline (reference sequence). This chain's CDR3 is CSVAASGGRSTGELFF. In nucleotides, the CDR3 is TGCAGTGTTGCCGCTTCGGGAGGCCGTTCCACCGGGGAGCTGTTTTTT.

This clonotype was found many times. This chain links TRBV4-3 with TRBJ2-2; TRBD2 matches 8 bases. This CDR3 region has 16 residues. V shed 0 bases and J 4 bases; nucleotides not matched to a gene: 4. CDR1 is LGHNA, CDR2 YSLEER, per germline. The CDR3 region has the DNA TGCGCCAGCAGCCAAGACGGGGGGGTAGGCACCGGGGAGCTGTTTTTT. It is translated as CASSQDGGVGTGELFF.

By its share, this clonotype is medium-sized (0.01 to 0.1%). The chain carries TRBV9 and TRBJ2-3; D possibly uses TRBD1 or TRBD2 (5 bases each). Deletions cut 0 bases from V and 3 bases from J, with 11 bases between. The CDR3 sequence is 15 residues long. The germline V gene encodes CDR1 SGDLS and CDR2 YYNGEE. The CDR3, as DNA: TGTGCCAGCAGCGTAGGTGCAGGGAGTACAGATACGCAGTATTTT. It codes for CASSVGAGSTDTQYF.

This clonotype is medium-sized within its sample. V gene TRBV20-1 combines with J gene TRBJ2-7, with TRBD2 as a possible D gene (6 bases). CDR1 is DFQATT, CDR2 SNEGSKA, per germline (reference sequence). This CDR3 is built from 12 residues. Trimming pared 2 bases from V and 2 bases from J, leaving 7 bases between. In DNA form, the CDR3 reads TGCAGTGCTAGACTAGCGACCTACGAGCAGTACTTC. This sequence encodes CSARLATYEQYF.

The table lists this clonotype with many counts. One end of the junction fails to match germline, which may point to a read error. The rearrangement links TRBV3-1 to TRBJ2-1, with D uncertain. Per the germline V gene, CDR1 is LGHDT and CDR2 is YNNKEL (reference sequence). The length of the CDR3 is 13 residues. CDR3 sequence (DNA): TGTGCCAGCAGTCAAGTTATGGGAAATGAGCAGTTCTTC. Amino acid sequence: CASSQVMGNEQFF.

This clonotype was counted at least ten times. The chain combines TRBV29-1 with TRBJ1-5; D gene uncertain. The CDR3 contains 14 residues. The V gene's germline CDR1 is SQVTM and CDR2 ANQGSEA. The ends were cut back, 4 bases at V and 0 bases at J, with 10 bases in the middle. This chain's CDR3 is CSVALTNSNQPQHF. The CDR3 bases are TGCAGCGTTGCGCTGACTAATAGCAATCAGCCCCAGCATTTT.

In its sample, this clonotype was seen many times. The V gene is TRBV5-1, the J gene TRBJ1-1; TRBD1 is a possible D gene (5 bases). In germline, CDR1 is SGHRS, CDR2 YFSETQ. The CDR3 length is 15 residues. The V and J ends lost 0 bases and 1 base respectively, with 10 bases between them. The CDR3 DNA follows: TGCGCCAGCAGCTTGGCCGGGGGAAAGAACACTGAAGCTTTCTTT. Amino acid sequence: CASSLAGGKNTEAFF.

At least ten counts were recorded for this clonotype. This chain uses TRBV20-1 with TRBJ2-1, with D possibly TRBD2 on 5 matching bases. The germline CDR1 and CDR2 sequences are DFQATT and SNEGSKA (reference sequence). The CDR3 extends over 13 amino acids. Trimming removed 7 bases from V and 0 bases from J, with 10 bases in between. In nucleotides, the CDR3 is TGCAGTGTGGATAGCGACTCCTACAATGAGCAGTTCTTC. Its protein product is CSVDSDSYNEQFF.